The rows below give T cell receptor beta chains drawn from one sample of a study of OX40 agonist ivuxolimab in advanced cancers. Only in-frame clones appear in the TCRdb table, and some are missing; sequencing was by immunoSEQ multiplex PCR. The table has about 26,000 clones, approximately 75% seen once. The sequencing used CD4+ or CD8+ T cells sorted from blood, collected in a trial of the OX40 agonist ivuxolimab. These TCRs come from an adult with an advanced solid tumor such as melanoma, head and neck, liver or kidney cancer. The CDR3 runs from the conserved cysteine through the conserved F or W. Fields, in order: J gene, D gene, clone size, V gene, CDR3 protein, CDR3 DNA. D genes are given only for firm matches. The size entry is marked missing in some rows and otherwise reads once, few, many or a size class.

TRBJ2-7	.	.	TRBV4-1	CASSPREAGPRDEQYF	TGCGCCAGCAGCCCCAGGGAGGCCGGCCCCAGGGACGAGCAGTACTTC
TRBJ1-5	.	once	TRBV27	CASSLAGGQPQHF	TGTGCCAGCAGTTTAGCAGGAGGGCAGCCCCAGCATTTT
TRBJ2-1	TRBD1	once	TRBV5-4	CASSKKGQGKYNEQFF	TGTGCCAGCAGCAAAAAGGGACAGGGGAAATACAATGAGCAGTTCTTC
TRBJ2-7	TRBD1	.	TRBV9	CASSPTGYEQYF	TGTGCCAGCAGCCCGACAGGGTACGAGCAGTACTTC
TRBJ1-5	TRBD1	.	TRBV7-1	CASSHNRGGDQPQHF	TGTGCCAGCAGCCATAACAGGGGAGGGGATCAGCCCCAGCATTTT
TRBJ2-1	TRBD2	once	TRBV30	CAWSVLAGVREQFF	TGTGCCTGGAGTGTACTAGCGGGAGTTAGGGAGCAGTTCTTC
TRBJ2-1	TRBD1	.	TRBV7-3	CASSSGTGDYNEQFF	TGTGCCAGCAGCTCGGGGACAGGTGACTACAATGAGCAGTTCTTC
TRBJ2-7	.	medium-sized	TRBV28	CASSLSSGLTYEQYF	TGTGCCAGCAGTTTATCGAGCGGACTAACCTACGAGCAGTACTTC
TRBJ1-1	.	.	TRBV2	CASSFSASLNTEAFF	TGTGCCAGCAGTTTTAGTGCGTCTCTGAACACTGAAGCTTTCTTT
TRBJ2-2	.	once	TRBV5-6	CASSWGTGTLGGELFF	TGTGCCAGCAGCTGGGGAACCGGGACGCTAGGCGGGGAGCTGTTTTTT
TRBJ2-7	TRBD2	once	TRBV2	CASLGATSGSSYEQYF	TGTGCCAGCTTGGGCGCTACTAGCGGTTCCTCCTACGAGCAGTACTTC
TRBJ2-1	TRBD2	.	TRBV27	CASSLFDRVLAGLNEQFF	TGTGCCAGCAGTTTATTCGACAGAGTACTAGCGGGCCTCAATGAGCAGTTCTTC
TRBJ1-5	.	.	TRBV9	CASTPGFGNQPQHF	TGTGCCAGCACCCCAGGGTTTGGCAATCAGCCCCAGCATTTT
TRBJ1-1	.	.	TRBV5-4	CASSLLMNTEAFF	TGTGCCAGCAGCTTGCTAATGAACACTGAAGCTTTCTTT
TRBJ2-7	.	.	TRBV2	CASINRVGEQYF	TGTGCCAGCATAAACAGGGTTGGGGAGCAGTACTTC
TRBJ2-2	TRBD1	.	TRBV5-4	CASRLSDRAAGELFF	TGTGCCAGCAGACTCTCTGACAGGGCGGCCGGGGAGCTGTTTTTT
TRBJ2-4	.	.	TRBV28	CASSRATLKNIQYF	TGTGCCAGCAGTCGGGCGACCCTCAAAAACATTCAGTACTTC
TRBJ1-6	.	.	TRBV28	CASTPEGVNSPLHF	TGTGCCAGCACCCCGGAGGGGGTAAATTCACCCCTCCACTTT
TRBJ1-2	.	.	TRBV18	CASSPKLQIYGYTF	TGTGCCAGCTCACCGAAACTACAGATCTATGGCTACACCTTC
TRBJ1-5	.	.	TRBV4-1	CASSQVEGNQPQHF	TGCGCCAGCAGCCAAGTGGAGGGAAATCAGCCCCAGCATTTT
TRBJ2-3	TRBD2	.	TRBV5-6	CASRLAGDGMDTQYF	TGTGCCAGCAGGCTAGCGGGGGACGGGATGGATACGCAGTATTTT
TRBJ2-7	TRBD1	.	TRBV2	CASSEAGGLPYEQYF	TGTGCCAGCAGTGAGGCAGGGGGCTTACCCTACGAGCAGTACTTC
TRBJ2-2	TRBD2	.	TRBV6-1	CASSEDFSGRVTGELFF	TGTGCCAGCAGTGAAGATTTTAGCGGGAGGGTCACCGGGGAGCTGTTTTTT